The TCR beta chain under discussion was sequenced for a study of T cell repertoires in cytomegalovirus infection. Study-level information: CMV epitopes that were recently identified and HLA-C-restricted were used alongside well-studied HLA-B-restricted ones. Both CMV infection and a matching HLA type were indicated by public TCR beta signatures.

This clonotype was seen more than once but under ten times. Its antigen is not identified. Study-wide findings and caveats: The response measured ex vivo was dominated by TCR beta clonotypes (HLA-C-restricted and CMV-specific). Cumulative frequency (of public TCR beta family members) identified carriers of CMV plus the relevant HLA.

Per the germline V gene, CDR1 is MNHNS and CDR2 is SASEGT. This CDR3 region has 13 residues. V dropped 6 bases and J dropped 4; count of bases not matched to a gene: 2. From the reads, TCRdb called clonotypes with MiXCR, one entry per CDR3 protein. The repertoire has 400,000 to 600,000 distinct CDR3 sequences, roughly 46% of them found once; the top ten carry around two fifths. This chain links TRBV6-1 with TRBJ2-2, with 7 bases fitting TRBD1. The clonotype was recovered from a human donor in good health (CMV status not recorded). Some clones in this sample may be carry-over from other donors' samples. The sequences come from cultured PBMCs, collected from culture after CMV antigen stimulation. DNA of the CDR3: TGTGCCAGCAGAACAGGGGTCACCGGGGAGCTGTTTTTT. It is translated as CASRTGVTGELFF.